Sequencing of this T cell receptor beta chain was carried out in a study of tumor and adjacent non-tumor tissue in lung cancer. The overall study: About 4.17 million productive TCRbeta reads were obtained per sample on average.

The library came from three nested PCR rounds adapted from ARM-PCR protocols. MiXCR was run by TCRdb on the multiplex PCR reads, yielding one entry per CDR3 protein. The sample yields tens of thousands of distinct CDR3 sequences, around 74% seen once. Overall study findings and caveats: Tumor tissue had significantly higher TCR diversity than normal lung.

The template was RNA from unsorted bulk tissue. Germline values: CDR1 SGHNT, CDR2 YENEEA. The CDR3 has 14 amino acids. Trimming cost V 5 bases and J 3 bases, with 10 bases left between them. As regards this clonotype: The antigen is not known. The CDR3 does not end in the conserved phenylalanine or tryptophan, so this is likely a read error.

This sequence was found in a woman between 45 and 65 years old with non-small cell lung cancer. The rearrangement links TRBV11-3 to TRBJ2-2, with a possible D match to TRBD2 (6 bases). Material for sequencing was lung tumor tissue. CDR3 DNA sequence: TGTGCCAGCAGCCTAGCGAGGGACACCGGGGAGCTGTTTTTA. As protein: CASSLARDTGELFL.